This record looks at one T cell receptor (beta chain) sequence and its context. Its matching antigen is unknown. This sample is part of a study of T cells in Graves' hyperthyroidism and ophthalmopathy. RNA transcripts gave rise to amplified TCR beta CDR3 regions. The HTBI primer set drove a first-round RT-PCR of the TCR CDR3. MiXCR was run by TCRdb on the multiplex PCR reads, yielding one entry per CDR3 protein. The table lists around 760,000 distinct CDR3 sequences, over 35% of them singletons. V lost 8 bases to trimming and J lost 0 bases, with 11 bases between them. CDR3 size: 13 residues. Germline lookup yields CDR1 SQVTM and CDR2 ANQGSEA. Broader study findings: Ophthalmopathy prediction by the model preceded onset by a median about 6.8 months.

This TCR derives from a woman between 35 and 50 years old with Graves' hyperthyroidism. The gene calls are TRBV29-1 and TRBJ1-5; D is unresolved. Material: blood. The CDR3 spells CSHTDYSNQPQHF. CDR3 DNA: TGCAGCCATACAGATTATAGCAATCAGCCCCAGCATTTT.